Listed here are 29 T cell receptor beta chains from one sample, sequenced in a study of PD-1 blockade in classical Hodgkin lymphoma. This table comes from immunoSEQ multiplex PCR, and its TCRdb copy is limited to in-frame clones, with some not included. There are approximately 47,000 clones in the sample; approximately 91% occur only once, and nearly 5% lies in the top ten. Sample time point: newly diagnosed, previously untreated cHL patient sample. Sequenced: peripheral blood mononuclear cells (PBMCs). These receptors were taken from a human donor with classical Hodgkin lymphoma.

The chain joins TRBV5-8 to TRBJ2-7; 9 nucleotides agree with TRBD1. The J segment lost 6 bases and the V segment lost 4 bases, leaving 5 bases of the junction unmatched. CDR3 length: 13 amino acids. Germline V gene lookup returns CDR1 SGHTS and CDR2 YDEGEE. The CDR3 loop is CASSPPGQGEQYF. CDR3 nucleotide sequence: TGTGCCAGCAGCCCGCCGGGACAGGGCGAGCAGTACTTC.

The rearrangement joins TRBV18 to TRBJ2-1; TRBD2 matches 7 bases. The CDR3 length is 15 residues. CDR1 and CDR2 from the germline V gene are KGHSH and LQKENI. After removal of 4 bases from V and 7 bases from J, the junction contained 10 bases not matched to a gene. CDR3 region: CASSLGWEGRNEQFF. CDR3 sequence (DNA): TGTGCCAGCTCACTCGGGTGGGAGGGCCGAAATGAGCAGTTCTTC. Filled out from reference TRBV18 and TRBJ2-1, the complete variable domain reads NAGVMQNPRHLVRRRGQEARLRCSPMKGHSHVYWYRQLPEEGLKFMVYLQKENIIDESGMPKERFSAEFPKEGPSILRIQQVVRGDSAAYFCASSLGWEGRNEQFFGPGTRLTVL.

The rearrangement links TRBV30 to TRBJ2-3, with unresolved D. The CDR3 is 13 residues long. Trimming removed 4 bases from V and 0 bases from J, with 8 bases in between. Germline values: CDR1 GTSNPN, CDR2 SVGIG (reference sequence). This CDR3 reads CAWMVESTDTQYF. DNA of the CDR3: TGTGCCTGGATGGTCGAGAGCACAGATACGCAGTATTTT.

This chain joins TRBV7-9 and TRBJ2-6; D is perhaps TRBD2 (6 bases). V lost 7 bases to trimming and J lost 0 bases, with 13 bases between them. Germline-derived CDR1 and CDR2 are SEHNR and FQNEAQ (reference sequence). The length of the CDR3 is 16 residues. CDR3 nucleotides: TGTGCCAGCAATCCGGGACTCCACTCTGGGGCCAACGTCCTGACTTTC. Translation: CASNPGLHSGANVLTF.

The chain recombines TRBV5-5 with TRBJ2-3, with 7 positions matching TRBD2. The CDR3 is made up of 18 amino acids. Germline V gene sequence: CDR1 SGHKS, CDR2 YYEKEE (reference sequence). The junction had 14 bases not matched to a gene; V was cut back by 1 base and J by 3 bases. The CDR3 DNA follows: TGTGCCAGCAGCTTGCTCGGGGGAGGGCCTATTGGTACAGATACGCAGTATTTT. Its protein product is CASSLLGGGPIGTDTQYF.

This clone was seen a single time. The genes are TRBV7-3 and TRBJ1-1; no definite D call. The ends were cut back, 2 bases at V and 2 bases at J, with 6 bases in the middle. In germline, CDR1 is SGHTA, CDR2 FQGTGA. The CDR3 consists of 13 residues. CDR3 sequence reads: CASSLWGNTEAFF. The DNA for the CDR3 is TGTGCCAGCAGCTTATGGGGTAACACTGAAGCTTTCTTT.

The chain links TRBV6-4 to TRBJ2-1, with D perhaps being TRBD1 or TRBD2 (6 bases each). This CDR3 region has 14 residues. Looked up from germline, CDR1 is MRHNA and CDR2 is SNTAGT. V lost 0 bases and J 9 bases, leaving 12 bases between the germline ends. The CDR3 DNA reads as TGTGCCAGCAGTGACTCGGGGGGCCGCGGTGAGCAGTTCTTC. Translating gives CASSDSGGRGEQFF.

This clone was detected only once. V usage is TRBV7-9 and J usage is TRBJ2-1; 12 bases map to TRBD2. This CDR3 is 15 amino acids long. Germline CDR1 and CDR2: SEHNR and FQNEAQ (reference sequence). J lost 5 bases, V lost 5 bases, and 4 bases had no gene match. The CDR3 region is CASSQTSGRDNEQFF. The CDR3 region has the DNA TGTGCCAGCAGCCAGACTAGCGGGAGAGACAATGAGCAGTTCTTC.

The CDR3 protein is CASDVVEGAEQYV. In DNA form, the CDR3 reads TGTGCCTCCGACGTGGTTGAGGGAGCCGAGCAGTACGTC. The chain uses TRBV30 and TRBJ2-7, with a weak D call TRBD2 (5 bases). The germline gives CDR1 GTSNPN, CDR2 SVGIG (reference sequence). This CDR3 spans 13 amino acids. V was trimmed by 7 bases and J by 6 bases, leaving 19 bases between them.

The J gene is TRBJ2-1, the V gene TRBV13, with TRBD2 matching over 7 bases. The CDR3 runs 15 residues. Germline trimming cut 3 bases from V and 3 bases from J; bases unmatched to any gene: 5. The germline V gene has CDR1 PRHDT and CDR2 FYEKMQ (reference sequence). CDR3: CASSLGGGSYNEQFF. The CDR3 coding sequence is TGTGCCAGCAGCTTGGGGGGAGGGAGCTACAATGAGCAGTTCTTC.

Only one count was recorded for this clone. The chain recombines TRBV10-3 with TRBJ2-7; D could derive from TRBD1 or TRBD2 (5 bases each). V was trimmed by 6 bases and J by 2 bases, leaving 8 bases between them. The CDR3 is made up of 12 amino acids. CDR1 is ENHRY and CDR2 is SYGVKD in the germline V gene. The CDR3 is CAISRDPYEQYV. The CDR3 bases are TGTGCCATCAGCAGGGACCCCTACGAGCAGTACGTC.

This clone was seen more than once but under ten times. The CDR3 DNA follows: TGTGCCAGCAGCTTGACCAATGGGAACACTGAAGCTTTCTTT. Translating gives CASSLTNGNTEAFF. The V call is TRBV5-6, the J call TRBJ1-1; D gene uncertain. The CDR3 is made up of 14 amino acids. Trimming took off 1 base at V and 1 base at J, with 8 bases between the two ends. Germline-derived CDR1 and CDR2 are SGHDT and YYEEEE. Drawing the rest from reference TRBV5-6 and TRBJ1-1, the complete variable domain is DAGVTQSPTHLIKTRGQQVTLRCSPKSGHDTVSWYQQALGQGPQFIFQYYEEEERQRGNFPDRFSGHQFPNYSSELNVNALLLGDSALYLCASSLTNGNTEAFFGQGTRLTVV.

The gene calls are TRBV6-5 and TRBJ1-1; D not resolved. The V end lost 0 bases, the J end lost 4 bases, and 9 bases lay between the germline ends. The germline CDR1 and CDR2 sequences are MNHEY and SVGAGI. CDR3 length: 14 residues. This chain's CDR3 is CASSYSGWGTEAFF. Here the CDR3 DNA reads TGTGCCAGCAGTTACTCGGGGTGGGGCACTGAAGCTTTCTTT.

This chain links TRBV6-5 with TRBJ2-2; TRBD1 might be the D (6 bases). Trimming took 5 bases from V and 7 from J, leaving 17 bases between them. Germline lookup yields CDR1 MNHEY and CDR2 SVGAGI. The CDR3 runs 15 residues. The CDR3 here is CASSRVTGMSGELFF. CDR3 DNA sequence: TGTGCCAGCAGTAGAGTGACAGGAATGAGCGGGGAGCTGTTTTTT.

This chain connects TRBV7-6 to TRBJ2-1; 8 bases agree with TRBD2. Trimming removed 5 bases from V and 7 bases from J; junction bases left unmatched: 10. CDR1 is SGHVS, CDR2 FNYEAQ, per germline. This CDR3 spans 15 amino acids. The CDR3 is CASSLTGAGGNEQFF. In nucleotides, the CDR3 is TGTGCCAGCAGCCTAACCGGGGCGGGAGGTAATGAGCAGTTCTTC.

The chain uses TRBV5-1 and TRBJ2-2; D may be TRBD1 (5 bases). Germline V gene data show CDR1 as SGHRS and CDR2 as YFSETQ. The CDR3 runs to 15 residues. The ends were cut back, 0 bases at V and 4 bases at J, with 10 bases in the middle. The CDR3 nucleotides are TGCGCCAGCAGCTTGGTAGGGGATAGCACCGGGGAGCTGTTTTTT. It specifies CASSLVGDSTGELFF. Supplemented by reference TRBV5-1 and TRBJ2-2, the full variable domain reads KAGVTQTPRYLIKTRGQQVTLSCSPISGHRSVSWYQQTPGQGLQFLFEYFSETQRNKGNFPGRFSGRQFSNSRSEMNVSTLELGDSALYLCASSLVGDSTGELFFGEGSRLTVL.

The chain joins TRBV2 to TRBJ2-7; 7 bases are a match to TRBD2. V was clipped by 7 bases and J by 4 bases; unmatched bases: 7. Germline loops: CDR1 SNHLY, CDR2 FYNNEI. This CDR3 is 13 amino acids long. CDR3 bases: TGTGCCAGCACGCCCAGCGGGGATTACGAGCAGTACGTC. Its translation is CASTPSGDYEQYV.

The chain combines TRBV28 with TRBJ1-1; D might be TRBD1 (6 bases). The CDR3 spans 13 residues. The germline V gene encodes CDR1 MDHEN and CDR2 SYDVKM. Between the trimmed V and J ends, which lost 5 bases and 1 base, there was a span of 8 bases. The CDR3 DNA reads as TGTGCCAGCAGTCCACAGGGGAACACTGAAGCTTTCTTT. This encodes CASSPQGNTEAFF.

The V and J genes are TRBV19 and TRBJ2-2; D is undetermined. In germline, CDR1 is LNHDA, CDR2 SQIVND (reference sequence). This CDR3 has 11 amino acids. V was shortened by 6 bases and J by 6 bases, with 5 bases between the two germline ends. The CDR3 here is CASSGPGELFF. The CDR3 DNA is TGTGCCAGTAGCGGGCCCGGGGAGCTGTTTTTT.

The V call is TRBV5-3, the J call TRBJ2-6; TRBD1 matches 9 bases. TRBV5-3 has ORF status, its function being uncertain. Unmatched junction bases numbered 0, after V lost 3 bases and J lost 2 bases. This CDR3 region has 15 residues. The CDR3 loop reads CARSWDRAGANVLTF. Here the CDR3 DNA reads TGTGCCAGAAGCTGGGACAGGGCTGGGGCCAACGTCCTGACTTTC.

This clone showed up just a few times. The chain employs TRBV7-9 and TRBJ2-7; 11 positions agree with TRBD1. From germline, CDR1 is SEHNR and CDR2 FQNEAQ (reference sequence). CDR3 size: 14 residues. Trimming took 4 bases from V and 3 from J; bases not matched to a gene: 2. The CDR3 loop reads CASSSGTGGYEQYF. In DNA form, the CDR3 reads TGTGCCAGCAGCTCCGGGACAGGGGGCTACGAGCAGTACTTC.

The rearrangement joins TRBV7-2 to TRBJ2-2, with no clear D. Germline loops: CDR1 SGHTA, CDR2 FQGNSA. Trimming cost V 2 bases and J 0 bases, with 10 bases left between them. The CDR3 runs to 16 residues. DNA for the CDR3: TGTGCCAGCAGCTTATTCGGCGGCTCGAACACCGGGGAGCTGTTTTTT. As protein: CASSLFGGSNTGELFF.

The CDR3 bases are TGTGCCAGCAGCTGGCGTCCCGGGACAGGGGATACGGATCAGCCCCAGCATTTT. This codes for CASSWRPGTGDTDQPQHF. This chain joins TRBV7-8 and TRBJ1-5, with TRBD1 matching over 10 bases. CDR1 SGHVS and CDR2 FQNEAQ come from the germline V gene. The CDR3 totals 18 residues. V lost 4 bases, J lost 5 bases, and 14 bases stayed unmatched.

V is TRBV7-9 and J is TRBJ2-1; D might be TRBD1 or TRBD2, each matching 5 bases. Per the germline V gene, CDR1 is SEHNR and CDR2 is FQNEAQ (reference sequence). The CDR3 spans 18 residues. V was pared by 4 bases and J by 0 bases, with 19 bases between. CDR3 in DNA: TGTGCCAGCAGCTCTACCCGCCTAGGGACCAACTCCTACAATGAGCAGTTCTTC. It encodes CASSSTRLGTNSYNEQFF.

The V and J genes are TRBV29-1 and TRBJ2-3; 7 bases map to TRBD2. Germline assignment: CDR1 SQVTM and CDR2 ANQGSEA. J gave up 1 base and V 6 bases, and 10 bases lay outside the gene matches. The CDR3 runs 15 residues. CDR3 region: CSVTSLGGGTDTQYF. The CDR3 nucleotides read TGCAGCGTCACCTCTTTGGGGGGGGGCACAGATACGCAGTATTTT.

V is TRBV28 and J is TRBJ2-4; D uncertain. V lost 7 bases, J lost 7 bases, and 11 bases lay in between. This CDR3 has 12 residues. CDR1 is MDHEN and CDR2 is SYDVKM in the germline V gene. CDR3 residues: CASTKLPNIQYF. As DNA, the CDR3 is TGTGCCAGCACTAAACTCCCCAACATTCAGTACTTC.

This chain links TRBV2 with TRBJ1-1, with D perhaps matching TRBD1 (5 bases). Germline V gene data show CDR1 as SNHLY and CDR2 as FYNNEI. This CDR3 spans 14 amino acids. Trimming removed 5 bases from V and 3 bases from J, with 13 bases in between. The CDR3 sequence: CASSLREGYTEAFF. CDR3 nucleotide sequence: TGTGCCAGCAGTCTCCGGGAGGGGTACACTGAAGCTTTCTTT.

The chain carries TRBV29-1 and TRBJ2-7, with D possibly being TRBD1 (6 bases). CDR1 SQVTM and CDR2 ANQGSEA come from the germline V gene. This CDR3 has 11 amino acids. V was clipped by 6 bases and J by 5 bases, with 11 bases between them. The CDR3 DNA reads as TGCAGCGTAGGTACAGGGAACGAGCAGTACGTC. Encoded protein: CSVGTGNEQYV.

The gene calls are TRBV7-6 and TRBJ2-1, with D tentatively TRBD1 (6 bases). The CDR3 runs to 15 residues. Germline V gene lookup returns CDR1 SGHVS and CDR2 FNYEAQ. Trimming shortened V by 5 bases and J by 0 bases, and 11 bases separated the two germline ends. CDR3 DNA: TGTGCCAGCAGCATAGGACAGAGCTCCTACAATGAGCAGTTCTTC. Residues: CASSIGQSSYNEQFF.